This TCR beta chain emerged from a study of identifying expanded T cells in peripheral blood. Study results and caveats: Variance in clone template counts between approximately 2-week samples significantly increased with total template count across all healthy donors. Technical replicates showed about 1.2 changed clones; roughly two weeks roughly 15; four weeks 19.

As to this clone: Its antigen remains unknown.

Healthy donors had no documented immune events, such as infections, while sampled. The repertoire was sequenced with immunoSEQ multiplex PCR; TCRdb's copy has only in-frame clones and lacks some. The sample has approximately 79,000 clones, 90% seen once. The CDR3 contains 12 residues. Germline loops: CDR1 SEHNR, CDR2 FQNEAQ (reference sequence). V lost 5 bases and J lost 11, with 13 bases in between. The chain combines TRBV7-9 with TRBJ1-3, with D perhaps matching TRBD1 (6 bases). Sequences were obtained from blood. This sequence originates from a person aged 18 to 69 in good health. The CDR3 loop is CASSPTGFAIYF. For the CDR3, the DNA is TGTGCCAGCAGCCCTACAGGGTTTGCCATATATTTT.